A selection of T cell receptor beta chains follows, all from one sample in a study of response to subunit inactivated influenza vaccine. TCRdb re-analysed the RT-PCR reads in MiXCR, keeping a single row per CDR3 protein. The table shows 150,000 to 200,000 distinct CDR3 sequences, with approximately 11% occurring only once. The starting material was non-naive T cells sorted from PBMCs, obtained about 40 days after vaccination. The receptors were sampled from a middle-aged man who received an inactivated influenza vaccine. CDR3s include the opening cysteine and the closing phenylalanine or tryptophan. Each record gives: D gene, V gene, J gene, clone size, CDR3 protein, CDR3 DNA. The D gene is left open where the match is weak. The size of a clone is reported for some rows only, either as once, few or many, or as a class for expanded clones.

NA	TRBV7-3	TRBJ2-7	NA	CASSQTSGVGEQYF	TGTGCCAGCAGTCAAACTTCAGGGGTGGGCGAGCAGTACTTC
NA	TRBV7-9	TRBJ1-5	many	CASSLEGGRGNQPQHF	TGTGCCAGCAGCTTAGAGGGCGGGAGGGGCAATCAGCCCCAGCATTTT
NA	TRBV5-1	TRBJ1-6	many	CASSPLGGPNSPLHF	TGCGCCAGCAGCCCCTTGGGGGGCCCAAATTCACCCCTCCACTTT
TRBD1	TRBV29-1	TRBJ2-7	few	CSAVGRTGGYEQYF	TGCAGCGCCGTGGGGAGGACAGGGGGCTACGAGCAGTACTTC
NA	TRBV6-1	TRBJ1-6	many	CATKGPTGADSPLHF	TGTGCCACCAAAGGACCCACCGGGGCTGATTCACCCCTCCACTTT
NA	TRBV11-2	TRBJ1-2	many	CASSLDTGGYTF	TGTGCCAGCAGCTTAGATACAGGCGGCTACACCTTC
NA	TRBV11-1	TRBJ2-1	NA	CASSLAGGEQFF	TGTGCCAGCAGCTTAGCGGGGGGTGAGCAGTTCTTC
NA	TRBV4-2	TRBJ2-3	many	CASSQVVGTNTDTQYF	TGTGCCAGCAGCCAAGTCGTCGGGACAAACACAGATACGCAGTATTTT
TRBD1	TRBV5-4	TRBJ1-2	NA	CASIDRGRGNYGYTF	TGTGCCAGCATTGACAGGGGCAGAGGAAACTATGGCTACACCTTC
TRBD1	TRBV5-6	TRBJ2-5	many	CASRLTQELGQGQETQYF	TGTGCCAGCAGACTTACCCAGGAACTTGGACAGGGCCAAGAGACCCAGTACTTC
NA	TRBV7-6	TRBJ1-1	few	CASSLNWPPAGNTEAFF	TGTGCCAGCAGCTTAAATTGGCCCCCAGCGGGGAACACTGAAGCTTTCTTT
TRBD2	TRBV5-1	TRBJ2-7	many	CASSLTSGATYEQYF	TGCGCCAGCAGCTTGACTAGCGGGGCAACCTACGAGCAGTACTTC
NA	TRBV6-4	TRBJ2-2	NA	CASSDSSGIGELFF	TGTGCCAGCAGTGACTCATCAGGGATCGGGGAGCTGTTTTTT
NA	TRBV20-1	TRBJ1-2	many	CSARSGPEGYTF	TGCAGTGCTAGAAGCGGCCCGGAGGGCTACACCTTC
NA	TRBV10-3	TRBJ2-3	many	CAISESTETDTQYF	TGTGCCATCAGTGAGTCGACAGAGACAGATACGCAGTATTTT
NA	TRBV20-1	TRBJ1-5	many	CSARSFLGGLGPQHF	TGCAGTGCTAGATCTTTTCTGGGGGGTTTAGGGCCCCAGCATTTT
NA	TRBV6-2/TRBV6-3	TRBJ2-3	few	CASSYSRRGAYTDTQYF	TGTGCCAGCAGTTACTCGAGACGCGGGGCGTACACAGATACGCAGTATTTT
TRBD1	TRBV5-1	TRBJ2-5	many	CASSSGQGQETQYF	TGCGCCAGCAGCAGCGGACAGGGTCAAGAGACCCAGTACTTC
TRBD1	TRBV7-6	TRBJ2-3	few	CASSFTGGGSTDTQYF	TGTGCCAGCAGCTTTACAGGGGGCGGTAGCACAGATACGCAGTATTTT
NA	TRBV12-3/TRBV12-4	TRBJ2-5	many	CASKFWGETQYF	TGTGCCAGCAAGTTTTGGGGGGAGACCCAGTACTTC
TRBD1	TRBV6-1	TRBJ2-3	NA	CASRPQGAPTDTQYF	TGTGCCAGCAGGCCACAGGGGGCGCCGACAGATACGCAGTATTTT
NA	TRBV5-1	TRBJ2-7	many	CASSFDKYEQYF	TGCGCCAGCAGCTTCGACAAGTACGAGCAGTACTTC
TRBD2	TRBV6-1	TRBJ2-3	few	CASQGLAGGGSADTQYF	TGTGCCAGCCAGGGACTAGCGGGGGGGGGATCCGCAGATACGCAGTATTTT
TRBD2	TRBV28	TRBJ2-7	NA	CASSFHSGGVREQYF	TGTGCCAGCAGTTTCCATAGCGGGGGGGTACGTGAGCAGTACTTC
NA	TRBV27	TRBJ2-7	many	CASSLDSSSWDEQYF	TGTGCCAGCAGTTTGGACTCCAGCTCGTGGGACGAGCAGTACTTC
NA	TRBV24-1	TRBJ2-5	many	CATSATTGEETQYF	TGTGCCACCAGTGCCACGACGGGGGAAGAGACCCAGTACTTC
NA	TRBV12-3/TRBV12-4	TRBJ2-1	many	CASRGQGRNEQFF	TGTGCCAGCAGGGGGCAGGGTCGCAATGAGCAGTTCTTC
NA	TRBV15	TRBJ2-5	NA	CATSRDLAAETQYF	TGTGCCACCAGCAGAGATTTGGCCGCGGAGACCCAGTACTTC
NA	TRBV19	TRBJ2-7	NA	CASSPRVYGSYEQYF	TGTGCCAGTAGTCCCCGGGTTTACGGGAGTTACGAGCAGTACTTC
NA	TRBV20-1	TRBJ1-2	NA	CSARTGPVALRGYTF	TGCAGTGCTAGAACCGGGCCAGTAGCGCTACGGGGCTACACCTTC
TRBD2	TRBV20-1	TRBJ2-5	NA	CSATPPTSGQETQYF	TGCAGTGCAACCCCCCCCACTAGCGGACAAGAGACCCAGTACTTC
NA	TRBV12-3/TRBV12-4	TRBJ1-4	many	CASRAGRSNNEKLFF	TGTGCCAGCAGGGCGGGACGGTCGAATAATGAAAAACTGTTTTTT
NA	TRBV7-2	TRBJ2-5	many	CASTVTTGETQYF	TGTGCCAGCACCGTTACTACTGGGGAGACCCAGTACTTC
NA	TRBV6-1	TRBJ2-4	few	CASSTTRTGRDIQYF	TGTGCCAGCAGTACAACCAGGACAGGGAGGGACATTCAGTACTTC
TRBD1	TRBV29-1	TRBJ2-1	NA	CSVVGQGYNEQFF	TGCAGCGTTGTTGGACAGGGGTACAATGAGCAGTTCTTC
NA	TRBV10-3	TRBJ2-7	many	CAIRLNGGSEQYF	TGTGCCATCAGACTAAATGGGGGCAGCGAGCAGTACTTC
TRBD2	TRBV25-1	TRBJ2-1	NA	CASSEWGGMNEQFF	TGTGCCAGCAGTGAATGGGGAGGGATGAATGAGCAGTTCTTC
TRBD2	TRBV7-2	TRBJ2-7	NA	CASSWTSGGAYEQYF	TGTGCCAGCAGCTGGACTAGCGGGGGGGCTTACGAGCAGTACTTC
TRBD1	TRBV15	TRBJ2-5	many	CATSRDRGTAQETQYF	TGTGCCACCAGCAGAGATCGTGGGACAGCTCAAGAGACCCAGTACTTC
NA	TRBV4-3	TRBJ2-6	few	CASSQESRVYGANVLTF	TGCGCCAGCAGCCAAGAATCTCGAGTCTATGGGGCCAACGTCCTGACTTTC
NA	TRBV11-1	TRBJ2-4	many	CASSLAFVGRKERDNKNIQYF	TGTGCCAGCAGCTTAGCGTTTGTAGGCAGAAAGGAACGGGACAACAAAAACATTCAGTACTTC
NA	TRBV20-1	TRBJ1-6	NA	CSAGQGDSPLHF	TGCAGTGCTGGTCAGGGCGATTCACCCCTCCACTTT
NA	TRBV3-1	TRBJ1-6	few	CASSQERAPLHF	TGTGCCAGCAGCCAAGAACGGGCACCCCTCCACTTT
NA	TRBV20-1	TRBJ2-3	many	CSASGGVPGQYF	TGCAGTGCTAGCGGGGGTGTCCCGGGGCAGTATTTT
NA	TRBV20-1	TRBJ2-1	many	CSAPSTGLPTNEQFF	TGCAGTGCCCCCAGTACGGGACTCCCCACGAATGAGCAGTTCTTC
NA	TRBV4-1	TRBJ2-3	many	CASSHIGGRTDTQYF	TGCGCCAGCAGCCACATTGGGGGGCGGACAGATACGCAGTATTTT
NA	TRBV11-2	TRBJ2-5	few	CASSFGHQETQYF	TGTGCCAGCAGCTTCGGACACCAAGAGACCCAGTACTTC
NA	TRBV3-1	TRBJ2-2	few	CASSHPRGELFF	TGTGCCAGCAGCCACCCTCGGGGGGAGCTGTTTTTT
NA	TRBV12-3/TRBV12-4	TRBJ2-7	NA	CASRDMVHYEQYF	TGTGCCAGCCGGGACATGGTGCACTACGAGCAGTACTTC
TRBD1	TRBV5-6	TRBJ1-1	NA	CASSWGQGNSEAFF	TGTGCCAGCAGCTGGGGACAGGGCAACTCTGAAGCTTTCTTT
NA	TRBV15	TRBJ2-2	NA	CVTSREASPGELFF	TGTGTCACCAGCAGAGAGGCATCTCCCGGGGAGCTGTTTTTT